This T cell receptor beta chain was profiled in a study of shared clonotypes between healthy human individuals. A split of CD4+ cells into CD45RA+ naive and CD45RA-negative memory subsets was performed. TCRdb keeps only in-frame clones here, not all; method: immunoSEQ multiplex PCR. The sample consists of 950,000 to 1,100,000 clones, around 75% of them appearing once. The receptor comes from a man younger than 35 in good health. Source material: memory CD4+ T cells sorted from blood. The subset denotes: CD45RA-negative fraction.

In DNA, the CDR3 is TGCGCCAGCAGAACCGATTGGGACAAATACTATGGCTACACCTTC. It specifies CASRTDWDKYYGYTF. This rearrangement joins TRBV5-1 to TRBJ1-2, with D perhaps TRBD1 (6 bases). The CDR3 has 15 amino acids. The germline V gene has CDR1 SGHRS and CDR2 YFSETQ. The V and J ends lost 5 bases and 3 bases respectively, with 17 bases between them. The variable domain in full, with the rest retrieved from reference TRBV5-1 and TRBJ1-2, is KAGVTQTPRYLIKTRGQQVTLSCSPISGHRSVSWYQQTPGQGLQFLFEYFSETQRNKGNFPGRFSGRQFSNSRSEMNVSTLELGDSALYLCASRTDWDKYYGYTFGSGTRLTVV.